This T cell receptor (beta chain) was sequenced in a study of blood T cells in healthy people across ages. Regarding the study as a whole: In long-lived donors, naive CD4+ cell counts and diversity exceeded those of aged donors. Conclusively comparing naive with antigen-experienced cells was impossible with unsorted PBMCs.

Only one count was recorded for this clonotype. The antigen is undetermined. Using a J-beta primer mix together with a sample-barcoded 5' primer, a second PCR was run for roughly 7 to 12 cycles. Using its own MiXCR run on the 5' RACE reads, TCRdb lists one record per CDR3 protein. The table lists approximately 730,000 distinct CDR3 sequences, about 53% of them singletons. The CDR3 is 15 residues long. V lost 5 bases and J lost 5; bases outside the gene matches: 9. CDR1 is SEHNR and CDR2 is FQNEAQ in the germline V gene (reference sequence). Sequencing was performed on blood. The sequence derives from a man older than 75 in good health. This chain links TRBV7-9 with TRBJ2-7, with 10 bases that match TRBD2. As DNA, the CDR3 is TGTGCCAGCAGCCCCTCAGCGGGAGGGGCCCACGAGCAGTACTTC. Protein: CASSPSAGGAHEQYF.